This T cell receptor (beta chain) was found in a study of blood T cell repertoires in COVID-19. Study details: From T cells, B-cell-depleted T cells, or PBMCs came the material, which was cDNA or gDNA.

Original processing methods: Estimation of nucleated cell counts relied on the amplification of reference gene primers. TCRdb keeps only in-frame clones here, not all; method: immunoSEQ multiplex PCR. V, J and clone size are those of that table, while D and trimming were read from the DNA. The sample has some 220,000 clones, just under 85% seen once. The sequencing input was peripheral blood. This clonotype was sampled from a man in his fifties with acute or convalescent COVID-19.

CDR3 loop: CASSISYQPQHF. The CDR3 region has the DNA TGTGCCAGTAGTATCTCCTATCAGCCCCAGCATTTT. This sequence joins TRBV19 and TRBJ1-5; D unresolved. Germline CDR1 reads LNHDA; CDR2 reads SQIVND (reference sequence). The CDR3 is made up of 12 amino acids. V was clipped by 3 bases and J by 5 bases, with 5 bases between them.